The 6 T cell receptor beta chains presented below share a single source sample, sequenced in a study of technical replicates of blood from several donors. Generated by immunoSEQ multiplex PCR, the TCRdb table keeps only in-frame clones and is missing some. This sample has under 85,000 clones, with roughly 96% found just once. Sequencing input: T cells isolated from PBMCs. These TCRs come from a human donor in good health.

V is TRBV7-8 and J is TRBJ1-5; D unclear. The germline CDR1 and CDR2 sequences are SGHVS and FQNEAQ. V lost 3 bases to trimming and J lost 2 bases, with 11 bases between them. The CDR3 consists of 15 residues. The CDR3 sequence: CASSFLSLGNQPQHF. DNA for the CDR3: TGTGCCAGCAGCTTCTTGTCCCTTGGCAATCAGCCCCAGCATTTT.

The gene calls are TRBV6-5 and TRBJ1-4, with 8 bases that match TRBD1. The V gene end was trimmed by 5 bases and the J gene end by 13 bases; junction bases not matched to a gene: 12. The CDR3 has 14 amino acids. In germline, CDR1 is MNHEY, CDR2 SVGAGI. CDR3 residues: CASSPGQGTVILFF. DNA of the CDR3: TGTGCCAGCAGTCCCGGACAGGGTACCGTAATACTGTTTTTT.

CDR3 in amino acids: CASSAQGTQETQYF. The CDR3 nucleotides are TGTGCCAGCAGTGCGCAGGGAACCCAAGAGACCCAGTACTTC. This rearrangement joins TRBV2 to TRBJ2-5; a weak D match, TRBD1 (5 bases). The CDR3 loop spans 14 amino acids. The germline CDR1 and CDR2 sequences are SNHLY and FYNNEI. V was pared by 4 bases and J by 1 base, with 10 bases between.

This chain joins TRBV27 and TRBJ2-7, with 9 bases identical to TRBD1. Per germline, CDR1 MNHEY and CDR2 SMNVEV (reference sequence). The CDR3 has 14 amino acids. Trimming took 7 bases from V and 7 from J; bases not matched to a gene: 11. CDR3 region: CASTKTTGTGEQYF. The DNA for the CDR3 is TGTGCCAGCACCAAAACTACCGGGACAGGGGAGCAGTACTTC.

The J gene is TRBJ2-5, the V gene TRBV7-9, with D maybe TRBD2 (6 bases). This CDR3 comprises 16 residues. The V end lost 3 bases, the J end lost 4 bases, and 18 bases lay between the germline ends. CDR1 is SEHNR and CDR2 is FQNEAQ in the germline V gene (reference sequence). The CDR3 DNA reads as TGTGCCAGCAGCTTGCCTATTACGGGAGTTCGAGAGACCCAGTACTTC. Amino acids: CASSLPITGVRETQYF.

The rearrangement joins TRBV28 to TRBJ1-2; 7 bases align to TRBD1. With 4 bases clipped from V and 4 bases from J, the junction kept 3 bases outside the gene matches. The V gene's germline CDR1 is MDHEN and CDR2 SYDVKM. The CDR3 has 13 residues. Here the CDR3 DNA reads TGTGCCAGCAGTTGGACAGGACCCTATGGCTACACCTTC. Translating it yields CASSWTGPYGYTF.